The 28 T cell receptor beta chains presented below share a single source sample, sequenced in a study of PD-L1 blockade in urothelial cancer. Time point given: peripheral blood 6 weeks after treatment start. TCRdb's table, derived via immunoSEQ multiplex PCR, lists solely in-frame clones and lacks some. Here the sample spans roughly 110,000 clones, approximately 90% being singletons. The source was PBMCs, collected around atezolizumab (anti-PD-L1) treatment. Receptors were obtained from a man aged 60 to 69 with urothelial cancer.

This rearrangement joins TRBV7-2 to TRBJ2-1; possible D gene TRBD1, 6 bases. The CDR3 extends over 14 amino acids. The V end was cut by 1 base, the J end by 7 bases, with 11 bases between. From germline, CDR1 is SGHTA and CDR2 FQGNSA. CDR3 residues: CASSLVGTSNEQFF. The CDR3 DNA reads TGTGCCAGCAGCTTAGTAGGGACATCGAATGAGCAGTTCTTC. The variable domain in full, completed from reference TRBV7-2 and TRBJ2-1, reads GAGVSQSPSNKVTEKGKDVELRCDPISGHTALYWYRQSLGQGLEFLIYFQGNSAPDKSGLPSDRFSAERTGGSVSTLTIQRTQQEDSAVYLCASSLVGTSNEQFFGPGTRLTVL.

The CDR3 DNA is TGTGCCAGCAGCTTCGCGGGAGCGGTCTACGAGCAGTACTTC. The encoded protein is CASSFAGAVYEQYF. V gene TRBV7-9 combines with J gene TRBJ2-7; TRBD2 matches 7 bases. Germline-derived CDR1 and CDR2 are SEHNR and FQNEAQ (reference sequence). This CDR3 comprises 14 residues. Trimming at V came to 3 bases and at J to 3 bases, leaving 5 bases not matched to a gene.

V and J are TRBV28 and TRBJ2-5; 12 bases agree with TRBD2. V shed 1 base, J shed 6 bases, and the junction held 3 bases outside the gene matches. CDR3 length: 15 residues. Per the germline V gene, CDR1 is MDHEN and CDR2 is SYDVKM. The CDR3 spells CASSLSSGRVKTQYF. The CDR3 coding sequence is TGTGCCAGCAGTTTATCTAGCGGGAGGGTAAAGACCCAGTACTTC.

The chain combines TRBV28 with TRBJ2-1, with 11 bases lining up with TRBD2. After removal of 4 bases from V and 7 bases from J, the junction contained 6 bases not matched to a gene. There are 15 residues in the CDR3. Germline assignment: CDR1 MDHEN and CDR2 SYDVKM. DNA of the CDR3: TGTGCCAGCAGTTACCCGGGACTAGCGGCTAATGAGCAGTTCTTC. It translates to CASSYPGLAANEQFF.

CDR3 residues: CASSLGTGSWEQFF. The DNA for the CDR3 is TGTGCCAGCAGCTTAGGAACCGGGAGTTGGGAGCAGTTCTTC. The chain has TRBV11-3 and TRBJ2-1, with a possible D match to TRBD2 (6 bases). Per germline, CDR1 SGHNT and CDR2 YENEEA. The V gene lost 1 base and the J gene lost 10 bases, with 14 bases spanning the gap. There are 14 residues in the CDR3.

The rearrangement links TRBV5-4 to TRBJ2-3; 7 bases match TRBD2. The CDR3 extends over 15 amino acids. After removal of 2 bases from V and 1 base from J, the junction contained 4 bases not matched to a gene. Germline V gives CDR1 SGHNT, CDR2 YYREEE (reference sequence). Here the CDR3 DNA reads TGTGCCAGCAGCTTAGGCGGGAGTCGCACAGATACGCAGTATTTT. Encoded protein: CASSLGGSRTDTQYF.

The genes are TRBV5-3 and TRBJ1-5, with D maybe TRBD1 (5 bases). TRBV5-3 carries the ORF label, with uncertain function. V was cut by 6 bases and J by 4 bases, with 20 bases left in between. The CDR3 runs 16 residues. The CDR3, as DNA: TGTGCCAGAAAGCCCTGTAGAGGACATACAAATCAGCCCCAGCATTTT. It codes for CARKPCRGHTNQPQHF.

The CDR3 coding sequence is TGCAGCGTTGTGCCGGGGAGTGGGAACACCATATATTTT. The encoded protein is CSVVPGSGNTIYF. The chain combines TRBV29-1 with TRBJ1-3; D ambiguous. The germline V gene encodes CDR1 SQVTM and CDR2 ANQGSEA. Between the trimmed V and J ends, which lost 4 bases and 7 bases, there was a span of 14 bases. The CDR3 runs 13 residues.

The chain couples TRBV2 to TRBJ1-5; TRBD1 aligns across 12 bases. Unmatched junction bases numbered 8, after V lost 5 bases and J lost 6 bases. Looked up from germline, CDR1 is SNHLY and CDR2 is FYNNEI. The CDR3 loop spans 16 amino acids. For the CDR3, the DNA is TGTGCCAGCAGTTCGGGACAGGGGGCTGGGGGTCAGCCCCAGCATTTT. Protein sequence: CASSSGQGAGGQPQHF.

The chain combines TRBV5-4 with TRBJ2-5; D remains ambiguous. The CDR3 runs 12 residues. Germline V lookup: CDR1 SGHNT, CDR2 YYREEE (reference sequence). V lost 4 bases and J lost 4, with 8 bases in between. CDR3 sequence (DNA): TGTGCCAGCAGCCTACCTACAGAGACCCAGTACTTC. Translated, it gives CASSLPTETQYF. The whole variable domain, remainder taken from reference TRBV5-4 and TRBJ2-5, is ETGVTQSPTHLIKTRGQQVTLRCSSQSGHNTVSWYQQALGQGPQFIFQYYREEENGRGNFPPRFSGLQFPNYSSELNVNALELDDSALYLCASSLPTETQYFGPGTRLLVL.

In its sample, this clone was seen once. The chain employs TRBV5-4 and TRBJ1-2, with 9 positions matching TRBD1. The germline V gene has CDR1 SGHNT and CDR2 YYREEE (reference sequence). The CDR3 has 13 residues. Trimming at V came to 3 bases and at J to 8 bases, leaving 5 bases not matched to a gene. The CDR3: CASSWGQGEGYTF. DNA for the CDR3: TGTGCCAGCAGCTGGGGACAGGGAGAAGGCTACACCTTC.

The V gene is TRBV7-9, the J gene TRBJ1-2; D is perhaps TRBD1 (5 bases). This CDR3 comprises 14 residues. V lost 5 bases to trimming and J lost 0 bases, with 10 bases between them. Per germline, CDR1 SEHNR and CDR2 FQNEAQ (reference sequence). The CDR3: CASSRSTANYGYTF. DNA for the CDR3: TGTGCCAGCAGCCGTTCGACAGCTAACTATGGCTACACCTTC.

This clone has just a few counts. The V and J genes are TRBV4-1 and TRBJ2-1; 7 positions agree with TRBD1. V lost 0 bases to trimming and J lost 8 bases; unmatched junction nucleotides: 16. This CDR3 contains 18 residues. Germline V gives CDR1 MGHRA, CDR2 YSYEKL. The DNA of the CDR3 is TGCGCCAGCAGCCAAGATCGTCTTGGGGCAGGGGGTAGGGATGAGCAGTTCTTC. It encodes CASSQDRLGAGGRDEQFF.

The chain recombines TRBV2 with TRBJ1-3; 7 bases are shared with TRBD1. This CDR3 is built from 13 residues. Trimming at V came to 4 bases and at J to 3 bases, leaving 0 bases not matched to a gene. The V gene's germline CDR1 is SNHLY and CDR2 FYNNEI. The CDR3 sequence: CASSAGGGNTIYF. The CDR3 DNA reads TGTGCCAGCAGTGCAGGGGGTGGAAACACCATATATTTT. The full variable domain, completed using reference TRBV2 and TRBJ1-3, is EPEVTQTPSHQVTQMGQEVILRCVPISNHLYFYWYRQILGQKVEFLVSFYNNEISEKSEIFDDQFSVERPDGSNFTLKIRSTKLEDSAMYFCASSAGGGNTIYFGEGSWLTVV.

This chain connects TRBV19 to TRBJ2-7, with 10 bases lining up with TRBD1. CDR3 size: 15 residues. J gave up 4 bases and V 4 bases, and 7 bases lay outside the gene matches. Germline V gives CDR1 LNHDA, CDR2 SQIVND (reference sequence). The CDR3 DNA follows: TGTGCCAGTAGTACCCTGACAGGGGGCTCGTACGAGCAGTACTTC. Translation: CASSTLTGGSYEQYF.

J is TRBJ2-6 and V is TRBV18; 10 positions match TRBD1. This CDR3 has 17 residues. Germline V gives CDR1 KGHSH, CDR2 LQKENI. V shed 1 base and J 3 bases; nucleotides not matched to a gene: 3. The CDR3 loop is CASSPRQGADGANVLTF. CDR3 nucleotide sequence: TGTGCCAGCTCACCACGACAGGGGGCGGATGGGGCCAACGTCCTGACTTTC.

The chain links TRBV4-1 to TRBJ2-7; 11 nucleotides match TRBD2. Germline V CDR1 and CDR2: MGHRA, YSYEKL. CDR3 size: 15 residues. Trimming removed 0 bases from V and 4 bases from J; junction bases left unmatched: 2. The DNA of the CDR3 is TGCGCCAGCAGCCAAGAACTAGCGGGAGATTACGAGCAGTACTTC. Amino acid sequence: CASSQELAGDYEQYF.

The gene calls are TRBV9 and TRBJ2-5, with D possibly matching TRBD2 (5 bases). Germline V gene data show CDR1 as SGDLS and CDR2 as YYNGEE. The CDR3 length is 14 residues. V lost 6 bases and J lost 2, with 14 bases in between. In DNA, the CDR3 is TGTGCCAGCAATCGGGGAGACCCACAAGAGACCCAGTACTTC. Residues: CASNRGDPQETQYF.

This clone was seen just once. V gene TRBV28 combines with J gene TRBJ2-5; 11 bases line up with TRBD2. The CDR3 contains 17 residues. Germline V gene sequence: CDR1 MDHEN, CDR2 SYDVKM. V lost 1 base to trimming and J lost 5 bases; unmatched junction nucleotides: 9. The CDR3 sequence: CASSLLAGGLIEETQYF. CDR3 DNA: TGTGCCAGCAGTTTATTAGCGGGAGGGTTGATTGAGGAGACCCAGTACTTC.

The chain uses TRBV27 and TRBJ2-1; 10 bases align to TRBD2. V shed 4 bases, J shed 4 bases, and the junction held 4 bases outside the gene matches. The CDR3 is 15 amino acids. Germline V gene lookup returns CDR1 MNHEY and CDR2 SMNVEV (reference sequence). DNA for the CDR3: TGTGCCAGCAGTTCCGGACTAGCGGTTTACAATGAGCAGTTCTTC. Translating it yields CASSSGLAVYNEQFF.

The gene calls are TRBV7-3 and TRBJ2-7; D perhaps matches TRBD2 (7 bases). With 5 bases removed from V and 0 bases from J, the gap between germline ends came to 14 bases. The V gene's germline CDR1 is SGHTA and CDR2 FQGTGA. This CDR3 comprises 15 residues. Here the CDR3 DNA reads TGTGCCAGCAGCCCGATGGGGGGGCCCTCCTACGAGCAGTACTTC. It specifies CASSPMGGPSYEQYF.

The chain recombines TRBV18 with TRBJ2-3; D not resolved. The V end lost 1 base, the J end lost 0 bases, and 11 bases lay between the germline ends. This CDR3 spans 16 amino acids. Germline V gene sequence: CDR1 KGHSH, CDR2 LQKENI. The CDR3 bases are TGTGCCAGCTCACCACTAGGCGGCTCTAGCACAGATACGCAGTATTTT. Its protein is CASSPLGGSSTDTQYF.

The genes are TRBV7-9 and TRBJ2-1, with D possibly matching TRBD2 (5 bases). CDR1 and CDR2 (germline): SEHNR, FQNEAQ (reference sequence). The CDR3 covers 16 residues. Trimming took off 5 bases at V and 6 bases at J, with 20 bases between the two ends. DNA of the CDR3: TGTGCCAGCAGCGGCCCCCCCGAGGGCACATCCAATGAGCAGTTCTTC. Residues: CASSGPPEGTSNEQFF.

The CDR3 DNA reads as TGCGCCAGCAGCCTCTTGGGGGACAGGGGACCCTACGAGCAGTACTTC. Translation gives CASSLLGDRGPYEQYF. V and J are TRBV5-1 and TRBJ2-7; 10 positions match TRBD1. There are 16 residues in the CDR3. The germline gives CDR1 SGHRS, CDR2 YFSETQ. The V and J ends lost 4 bases and 2 bases, in that order; junction bases with no gene match: 9.

The CDR3 here is CASSFTGKNTGELFF. In nucleotides, the CDR3 is TGTGCCAGCAGTTTCACCGGGAAAAACACCGGGGAGCTGTTTTTT. This chain uses TRBV27 with TRBJ2-2; possibly TRBD2 for D (5 bases). Deletions cut 3 bases from V and 2 bases from J, with 10 bases between. The CDR3 extends over 15 amino acids. Germline V gives CDR1 MNHEY, CDR2 SMNVEV (reference sequence).

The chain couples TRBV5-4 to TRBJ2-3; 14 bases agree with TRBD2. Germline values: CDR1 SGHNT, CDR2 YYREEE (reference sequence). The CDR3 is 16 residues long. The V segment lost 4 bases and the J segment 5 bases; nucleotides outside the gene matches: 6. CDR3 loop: CASSRTSGGRGDTQYF. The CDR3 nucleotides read TGTGCCAGCAGCCGGACTAGCGGGGGGAGGGGAGATACGCAGTATTTT.

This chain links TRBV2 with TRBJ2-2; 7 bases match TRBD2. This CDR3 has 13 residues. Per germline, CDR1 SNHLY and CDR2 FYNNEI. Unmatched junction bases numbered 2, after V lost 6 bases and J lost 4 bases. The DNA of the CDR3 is TGTGCCAGCAGACTAGCGTCCACCGGGGAGCTGTTTTTT. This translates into CASRLASTGELFF.

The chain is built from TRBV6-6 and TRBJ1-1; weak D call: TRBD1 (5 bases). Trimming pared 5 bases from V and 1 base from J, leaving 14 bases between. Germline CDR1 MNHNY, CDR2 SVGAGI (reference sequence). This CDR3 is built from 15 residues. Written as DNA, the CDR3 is TGTGCCAGCAGTGCGCAGGGAGGGGCGAACACTGAAGCTTTCTTT. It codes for CASSAQGGANTEAFF.